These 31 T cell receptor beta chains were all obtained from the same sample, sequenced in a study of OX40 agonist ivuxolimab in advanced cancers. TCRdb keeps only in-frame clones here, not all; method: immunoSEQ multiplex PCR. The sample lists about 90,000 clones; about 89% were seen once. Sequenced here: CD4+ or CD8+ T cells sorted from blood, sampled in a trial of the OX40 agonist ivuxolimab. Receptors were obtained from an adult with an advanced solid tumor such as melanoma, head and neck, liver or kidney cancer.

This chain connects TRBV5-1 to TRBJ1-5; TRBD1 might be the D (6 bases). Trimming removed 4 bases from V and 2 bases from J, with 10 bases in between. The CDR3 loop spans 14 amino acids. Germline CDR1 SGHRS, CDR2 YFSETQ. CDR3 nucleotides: TGCGCCAGCAGCCAGGGGTTTGGCAATCAGCCCCAGCATTTT. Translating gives CASSQGFGNQPQHF. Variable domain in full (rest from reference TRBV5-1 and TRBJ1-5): KAGVTQTPRYLIKTRGQQVTLSCSPISGHRSVSWYQQTPGQGLQFLFEYFSETQRNKGNFPGRFSGRQFSNSRSEMNVSTLELGDSALYLCASSQGFGNQPQHFGDGTRLSIL.

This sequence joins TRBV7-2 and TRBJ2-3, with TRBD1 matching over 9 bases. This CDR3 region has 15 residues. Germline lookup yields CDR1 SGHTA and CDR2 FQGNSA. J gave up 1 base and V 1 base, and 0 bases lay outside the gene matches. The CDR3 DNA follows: TGTGCCAGCAGCTTAGGACAGGGGGGCACAGATACGCAGTATTTT. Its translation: CASSLGQGGTDTQYF.

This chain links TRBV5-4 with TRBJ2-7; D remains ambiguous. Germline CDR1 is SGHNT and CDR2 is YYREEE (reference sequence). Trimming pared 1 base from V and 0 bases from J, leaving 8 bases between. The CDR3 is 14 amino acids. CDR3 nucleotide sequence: TGTGCCAGCAGCTTGTCGGGCGGCTCCTACGAGCAGTACTTC. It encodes CASSLSGGSYEQYF.

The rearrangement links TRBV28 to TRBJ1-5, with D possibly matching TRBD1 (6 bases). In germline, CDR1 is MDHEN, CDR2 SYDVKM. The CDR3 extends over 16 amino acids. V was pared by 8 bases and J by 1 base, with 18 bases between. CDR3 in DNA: TGTGCCAGCGTTTCCTCAGGGGAGGGGAGCAATCAGCCCCAGCATTTT. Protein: CASVSSGEGSNQPQHF.

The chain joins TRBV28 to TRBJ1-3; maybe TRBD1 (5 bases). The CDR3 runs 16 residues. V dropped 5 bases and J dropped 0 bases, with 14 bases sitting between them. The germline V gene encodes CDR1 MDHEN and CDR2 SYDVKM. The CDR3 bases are TGTGCCAGCAGTGCCAGCCAGGGTCACTCTGGAAACACCATATATTTT. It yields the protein CASSASQGHSGNTIYF.

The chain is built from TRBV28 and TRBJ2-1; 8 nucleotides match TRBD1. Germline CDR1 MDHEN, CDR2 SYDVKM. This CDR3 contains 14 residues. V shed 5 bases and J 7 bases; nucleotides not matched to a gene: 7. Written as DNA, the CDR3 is TGTGCCAGCAGTAGACGGACAGGGAGTAATGAGCAGTTCTTC. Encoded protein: CASSRRTGSNEQFF.

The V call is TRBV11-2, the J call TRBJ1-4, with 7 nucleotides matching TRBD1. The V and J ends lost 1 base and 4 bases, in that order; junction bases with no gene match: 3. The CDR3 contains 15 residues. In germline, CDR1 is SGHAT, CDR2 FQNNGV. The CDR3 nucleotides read TGTGCCAGCAGCTTAGGTGACAGGGTTAATGAAAAACTGTTTTTT. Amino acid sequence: CASSLGDRVNEKLFF. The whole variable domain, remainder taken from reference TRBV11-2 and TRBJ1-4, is EAGVAQSPRYKIIEKRQSVAFWCNPISGHATLYWYQQILGQGPKLLIQFQNNGVVDDSQLPKDRFSAERLKGVDSTLKIQPAKLEDSAVYLCASSLGDRVNEKLFFGSGTQLSVL.

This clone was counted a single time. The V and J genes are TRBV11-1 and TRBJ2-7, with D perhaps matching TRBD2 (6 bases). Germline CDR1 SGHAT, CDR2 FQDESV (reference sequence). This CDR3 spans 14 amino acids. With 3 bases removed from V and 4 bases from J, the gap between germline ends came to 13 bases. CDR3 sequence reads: CASSFEGGRYEQYF. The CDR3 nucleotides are TGTGCCAGCAGCTTTGAGGGAGGACGGTACGAGCAGTACTTC.

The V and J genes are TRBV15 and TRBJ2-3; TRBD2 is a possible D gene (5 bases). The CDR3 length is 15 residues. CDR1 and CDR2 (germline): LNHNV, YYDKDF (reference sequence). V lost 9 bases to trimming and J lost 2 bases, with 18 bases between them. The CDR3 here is CATSRDRLNTDTQYF. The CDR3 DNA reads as TGTGCCACGTCTAGAGATAGACTAAACACAGATACGCAGTATTTT.

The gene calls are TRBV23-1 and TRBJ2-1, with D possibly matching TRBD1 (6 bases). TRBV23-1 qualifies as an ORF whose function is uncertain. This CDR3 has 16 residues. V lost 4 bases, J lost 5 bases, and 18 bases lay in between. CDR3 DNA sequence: TGCGCCAGCAGTCTAGTACAGGGTCGACGGAACAATGAGCAGTTCTTC. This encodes CASSLVQGRRNNEQFF.

CDR3 residues: CASSKGNQPQHF. The CDR3 region has the DNA TGTGCCAGCTCAAAGGGCAATCAGCCCCAGCATTTT. The chain links TRBV18 to TRBJ1-5; no firm D call. The CDR3 loop spans 12 amino acids. Germline V gives CDR1 KGHSH, CDR2 LQKENI. V lost 5 bases to trimming and J lost 2 bases, with 4 bases between them. Looking up the rest from reference TRBV18 and TRBJ1-5 gives the full variable domain: NAGVMQNPRHLVRRRGQEARLRCSPMKGHSHVYWYRQLPEEGLKFMVYLQKENIIDESGMPKERFSAEFPKEGPSILRIQQVVRGDSAAYFCASSKGNQPQHFGDGTRLSIL.

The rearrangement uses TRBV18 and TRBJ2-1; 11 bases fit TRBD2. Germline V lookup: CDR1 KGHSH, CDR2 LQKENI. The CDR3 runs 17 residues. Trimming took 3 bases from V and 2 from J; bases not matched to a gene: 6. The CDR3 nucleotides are TGTGCCAGCTCACCCAATCTAGCGGGAGGCACCTACAATGAGCAGTTCTTC. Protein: CASSPNLAGGTYNEQFF.

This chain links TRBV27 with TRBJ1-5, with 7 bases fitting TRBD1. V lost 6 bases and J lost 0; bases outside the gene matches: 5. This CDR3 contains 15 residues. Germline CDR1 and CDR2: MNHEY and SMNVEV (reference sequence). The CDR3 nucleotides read TGTGCCAGCAGAAACAGGGGAACTAGCAATCAGCCCCAGCATTTT. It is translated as CASRNRGTSNQPQHF.

CDR3 sequence (DNA): TGTGCCGCCAGAGGACTAGCGGGAGAGTCAGCCGAGCAGTTCTTC. Translation: CAARGLAGESAEQFF. V usage is TRBV19 and J usage is TRBJ2-1; TRBD2 matches at 13 bases. Germline assignment: CDR1 LNHDA and CDR2 SQIVND (reference sequence). There are 15 residues in the CDR3. With 11 bases clipped from V and 10 bases from J, the junction kept 14 bases outside the gene matches.

The CDR3 region is CAITPGSSSYEQYF. The CDR3 region has the DNA TGTGCCATCACCCCTGGAAGTTCCTCCTACGAGCAGTACTTC. The gene calls are TRBV10-3 and TRBJ2-7, with D uncertain. Germline loops: CDR1 ENHRY, CDR2 SYGVKD. Trimming took off 7 bases at V and 0 bases at J, with 13 bases between the two ends. The CDR3 runs 14 residues.

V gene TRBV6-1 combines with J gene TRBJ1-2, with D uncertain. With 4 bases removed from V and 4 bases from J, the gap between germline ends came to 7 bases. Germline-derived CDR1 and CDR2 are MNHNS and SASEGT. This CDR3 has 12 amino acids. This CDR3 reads CASSARTYGYTF. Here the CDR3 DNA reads TGTGCCAGCAGTGCAAGGACCTATGGCTACACCTTC.

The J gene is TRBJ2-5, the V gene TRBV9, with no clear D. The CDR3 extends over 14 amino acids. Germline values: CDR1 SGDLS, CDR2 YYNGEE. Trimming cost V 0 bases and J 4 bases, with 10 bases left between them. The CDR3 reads CASSVGPARETQYF. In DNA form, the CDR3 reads TGTGCCAGCAGCGTAGGTCCGGCCCGAGAGACCCAGTACTTC. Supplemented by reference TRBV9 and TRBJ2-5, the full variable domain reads DSGVTQTPKHLITATGQRVTLRCSPRSGDLSVYWYQQSLDQGLQFLIQYYNGEERAKGNILERFSAQQFPDLHSELNLSSLELGDSALYFCASSVGPARETQYFGPGTRLLVL.

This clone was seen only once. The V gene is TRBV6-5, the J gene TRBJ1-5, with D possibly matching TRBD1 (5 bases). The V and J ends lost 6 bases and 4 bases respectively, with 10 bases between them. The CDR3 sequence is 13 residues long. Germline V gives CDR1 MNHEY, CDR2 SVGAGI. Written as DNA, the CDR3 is TGTGCCAGCAGAAGGGGTGGAAATCAGCCCCAGCATTTT. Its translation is CASRRGGNQPQHF.

The CDR3 spells CASSLGGRPWPQHF. CDR3 DNA sequence: TGTGCCAGCAGCTTAGGGGGGCGTCCTTGGCCCCAGCATTTT. The chain joins TRBV11-3 to TRBJ1-5; D might be TRBD1 (6 bases). Trimming took 1 base from V and 9 from J, leaving 13 bases between them. The CDR3 has 14 amino acids. Germline V CDR1 and CDR2: SGHNT, YENEEA. Full variable domain (remainder filled in from reference TRBV11-3 and TRBJ1-5): EAGVVQSPRYKIIEKKQPVAFWCNPISGHNTLYWYLQNLGQGPELLIRYENEEAVDDSQLPKDRFSAERLKGVDSTLKIQPAELGDSAVYLCASSLGGRPWPQHFGDGTRLSIL.

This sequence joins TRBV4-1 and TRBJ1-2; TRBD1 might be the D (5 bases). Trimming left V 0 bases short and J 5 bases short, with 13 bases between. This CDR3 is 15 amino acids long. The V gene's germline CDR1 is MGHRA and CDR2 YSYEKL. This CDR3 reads CASSQDGAQMYGYTF. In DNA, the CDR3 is TGCGCCAGCAGCCAAGATGGGGCACAGATGTATGGCTACACCTTC.

DNA for the CDR3: TGTGCCAGCAGCTCCCAGACCACCCAGTACTTC. This sequence encodes CASSSQTTQYF. The chain links TRBV13 to TRBJ2-5; the D is unclear. V dropped 4 bases and J dropped 8 bases, with 8 bases sitting between them. Germline values: CDR1 PRHDT, CDR2 FYEKMQ (reference sequence). The CDR3 has 11 amino acids.

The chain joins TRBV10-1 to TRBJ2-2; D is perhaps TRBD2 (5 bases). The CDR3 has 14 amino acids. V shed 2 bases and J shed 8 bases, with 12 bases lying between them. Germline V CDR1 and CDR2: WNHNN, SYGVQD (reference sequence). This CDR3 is CASSEAAALGELFF. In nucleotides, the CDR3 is TGCGCCAGCAGTGAGGCAGCGGCGCTTGGGGAGCTGTTTTTT.

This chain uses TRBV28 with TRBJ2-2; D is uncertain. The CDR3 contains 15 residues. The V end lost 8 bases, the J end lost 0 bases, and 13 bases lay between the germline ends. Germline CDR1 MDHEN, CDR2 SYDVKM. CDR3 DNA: TGTGCCAGCGGACGACGGCCCCCGAACACCGGGGAGCTGTTTTTT. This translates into CASGRRPPNTGELFF.

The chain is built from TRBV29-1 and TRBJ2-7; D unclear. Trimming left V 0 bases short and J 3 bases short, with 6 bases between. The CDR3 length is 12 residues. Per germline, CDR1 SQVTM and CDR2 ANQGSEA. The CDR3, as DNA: TGCAGCGTTGAAGATTCTAGCTACGAGCAGTACTTC. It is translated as CSVEDSSYEQYF.

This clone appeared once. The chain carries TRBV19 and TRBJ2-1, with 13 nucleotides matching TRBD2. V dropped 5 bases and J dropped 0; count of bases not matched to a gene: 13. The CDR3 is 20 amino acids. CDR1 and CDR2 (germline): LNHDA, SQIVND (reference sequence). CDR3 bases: TGTGCCAGTAGTTTCCCGACTAGCGGGAGGATTAAGAGCTCCTACAATGAGCAGTTCTTC. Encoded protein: CASSFPTSGRIKSSYNEQFF.

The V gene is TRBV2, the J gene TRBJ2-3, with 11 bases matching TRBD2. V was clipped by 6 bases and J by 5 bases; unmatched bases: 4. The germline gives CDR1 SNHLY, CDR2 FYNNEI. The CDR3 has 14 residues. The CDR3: CASRRLAGLDTQYF. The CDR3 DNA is TGTGCCAGCAGGAGACTAGCGGGACTAGATACGCAGTATTTT. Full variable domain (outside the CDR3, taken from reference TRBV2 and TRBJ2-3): EPEVTQTPSHQVTQMGQEVILRCVPISNHLYFYWYRQILGQKVEFLVSFYNNEISEKSEIFDDQFSVERPDGSNFTLKIRSTKLEDSAMYFCASRRLAGLDTQYFGPGTRLTVL.

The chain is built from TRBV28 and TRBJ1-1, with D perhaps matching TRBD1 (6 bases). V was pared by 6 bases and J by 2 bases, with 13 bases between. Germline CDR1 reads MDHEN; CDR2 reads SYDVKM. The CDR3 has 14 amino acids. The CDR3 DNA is TGTGCCAGCAGCCCTGGGACACTTAACACTGAAGCTTTCTTT. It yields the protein CASSPGTLNTEAFF. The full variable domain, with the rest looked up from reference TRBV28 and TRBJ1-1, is DVKVTQSSRYLVKRTGEKVFLECVQDMDHENMFWYRQDPGLGLRLIYFSYDVKMKEKGDIPEGYSVSREKKERFSLILESASTNQTSMYLCASSPGTLNTEAFFGQGTRLTVV.

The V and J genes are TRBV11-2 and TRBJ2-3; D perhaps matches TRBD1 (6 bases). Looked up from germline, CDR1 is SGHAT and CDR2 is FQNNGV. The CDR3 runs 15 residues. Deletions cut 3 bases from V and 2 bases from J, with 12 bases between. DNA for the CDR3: TGTGCCAGCAGCTTTTCTGGACAGAACACAGATACGCAGTATTTT. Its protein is CASSFSGQNTDTQYF.

CDR3 in DNA: TGTGCCAGCTCACTTCGTGGGGCTTACAGAACCGGGGAGCTGTTTTTT. Protein sequence: CASSLRGAYRTGELFF. The rearrangement joins TRBV18 to TRBJ2-2; weak D call: TRBD1 (5 bases). This CDR3 is built from 16 residues. Germline CDR1 and CDR2: KGHSH and LQKENI. Trimming removed 4 bases from V and 5 bases from J, with 17 bases in between.

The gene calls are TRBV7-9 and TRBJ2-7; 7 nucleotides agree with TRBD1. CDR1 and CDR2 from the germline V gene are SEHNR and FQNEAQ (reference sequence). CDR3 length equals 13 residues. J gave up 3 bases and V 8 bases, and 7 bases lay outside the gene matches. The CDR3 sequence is CASGAGGNYEQYF. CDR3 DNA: TGTGCCAGCGGCGCAGGGGGAAACTACGAGCAGTACTTC.

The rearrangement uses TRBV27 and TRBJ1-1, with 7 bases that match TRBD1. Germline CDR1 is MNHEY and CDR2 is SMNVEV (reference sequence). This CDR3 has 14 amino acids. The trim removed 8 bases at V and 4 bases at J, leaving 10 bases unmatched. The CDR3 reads CASRARGQSTEAFF. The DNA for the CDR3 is TGTGCCAGCCGAGCCCGGGGACAGTCCACTGAAGCTTTCTTT.